One TCR beta chain is described in this entry. The specificity of this receptor is unknown. Base qualities are not provided; no much larger clone lies one nucleotide away. These data are taken from a study of cytomegalovirus exposure and HLA in healthy donors (TCRdb year 2017). With regard to the full study: An earlier analysis of 587 of the donors reported 276 Gb of sequence data and 100 million to 140 million unique TCR beta sequences from about 179 million T cells. Roughly 300 gigabases of sequencing data and tens of millions of unique TCR sequences were included in an early release covering about 700 HLA-typed donors. Of the 300 to 500 genotyped donors, over 80% were placed in the genetic ancestry cluster associated with self-reported Caucasian donors. The aim of the study was to test whether cataloging public T cell receptors could identify signatures of past pathogen exposure. The study used immunosequencing to profile the T cell repertoires of approximately 650 subjects and linked those repertoires to cytomegalovirus serostatus. Along with the roughly 670-subject first cohort, a separate validation cohort of over a hundred different subjects was used. To predict cytomegalovirus infection status, the study brought together high-throughput TCR immunosequencing, statistical association of individual TCRs with disease status, and machine learning. A later analysis re-examined previously published TCR beta repertoires from hundreds of donors and added high-resolution HLA genotyping to investigate patterns of TCR occurrence. Rather than using new phenotypic data, the later analysis identified candidate immune exposures from TCR beta sequences and from how often those sequences occurred across donors. An earlier analysis of several hundred of the donors applied high-throughput TCR beta sequencing to assess whether each TCR beta V gene segment acted as functional or pseudogenic. Donor age, sex, ethnicity and CMV serostatus were compiled alongside the repertoire data. Genome-wide SNP genotypes for about 65% of the 666 donors were used in a later genetic analysis, which treated that subset as a discovery cohort. Every discovery cohort repertoire had been produced on one sequencing platform. HLA typing covered class I and class II loci at four-digit resolution. Typing coverage varied by locus: about 629-630 donors for A, B, C, DRB1 and DQB1; more than 500 for DQA1; around 570 for DPA1; more than 450 for DPB1. Four or five DR-DQ haplotypes were treated as single units for association and clustering because of strong linkage in the cohort. Among some 410 genotyped donors of the cohort, an average of about 240,000 unique TCR beta nucleotide sequences were sequenced per donor, 15% to 20% of them non-productive. Beyond this particular receptor, the publication reports: In a later analysis, the rate of TCR association differed among HLA loci, with DRB1 alleles having the most associated TCRs and HLA-C alleles having the fewest. According to a later analysis, parvovirus B19, influenza, CMV and Epstein-Barr virus appeared linked to several top co-occurrence clusters. In a later genetic analysis, a missense DCLRE1C variant was associated with V-gene and J-gene trimming of TCR beta chains, and the association was replicated in an independent cohort. When HLA alleles, especially DR and DQ, strongly co-occurred, attributing TCR associations to individual alleles was difficult. In a later analysis, 16,951 TCR beta sequences were associated with specific HLA alleles at a false discovery rate of 0.05. In an earlier analysis of around 600 of the donors, most TCR beta V segments were observed in productive rearrangements about 90% or about 30% of the time, broadly matching IMGT annotations. Roughly uniform sequencing depth across donors was assumed in presence/absence analyses, although this assumption may not hold. In a later analysis, most CMV-associated TCR beta chains were found to appear HLA-restricted, with HLA associations seemingly driven largely by CMV exposure. The only immune exposure information available for the cohort was CMV serostatus. The classifier was reported to diagnose cytomegalovirus status with high specificity and sensitivity in both the original cohort and the validation cohort. A further reported finding was that TCR beta sequences accurately predicted the HLA-A and HLA-B alleles for most subjects in the first cohort. Because some donors lacked HLA typing at each locus, the association tests relied only on the typed subset. The authors suggested that the approach could potentially be generalized to other disease states and immunological phenotypes. In the study, some 160 TCR beta chains were listed as associated with cytomegalovirus. Linkage disequilibrium might explain the correlated functional status among segregating V segments, but an unknown experimental factor could not be ruled out. Only TCR beta chains were sequenced in this cohort, and the absence of alpha or paired-chain data limited detectable features. In vitro tests confirmed that a few of the cytomegalovirus-associated TCR beta chains recognize cytomegalovirus antigens. Most TCR sequences were seen in very few donors, while some public TCRs were found in many individuals. The earlier analysis of about 600 of the donors excluded approximately 15 rarely observed V segments, including chromosome 9 orphons, because counts were too low. In a later genetic analysis, fewer N-insertions in productive TCRs were reported among donors in an Asian-associated ancestry cluster than the approximately 710-donor mean. In a later analysis, HLA-associated TCR beta chains showed more clonal expansion and lower generation probabilities than non-associated chains that were equally common. The sequencing pipeline was judged likely to have produced a cluster of highly shared sequence variants as a technical artifact.

The library relied on the immunoSEQ multiplex PCR assay. The multiplex PCR relied on a mix of 60 forward primers for TCR Vbeta segments and 13 reverse primers for TCR Jbeta segments. The CDR3 region of rearranged TCR beta genes was amplified from genomic DNA by a multiplex PCR assay. The Illumina HiSeq System was used to sequence the amplified TCR beta libraries as 87-base-pair reads. The original methods were these. In a later analysis, tens of millions of unique TCR beta chains were counted across the roughly 670 repertoires, and around 10 million of these chains were shared by at least two donors. Raw reads were error-corrected and collapsed into unique sequences by a nearest-neighbor algorithm in which closely related sequences were merged to remove PCR and sequencing errors. Alignment of CDR3 sequences to IMGT reference sequences was used to assign V, D and J gene segments. For a sequence to be retained, a match of at least six nucleotides was required to both a V gene segment and a J gene segment. Rearrangements were called productive when the CDR3 lacked stop codons and stayed in frame with V and J; all others were non-productive. CDR3 was defined according to IMGT convention as the region running from the second conserved V-encoded cysteine to the conserved J-encoded phenylalanine. Sequences without an unambiguous match to a single V gene segment were excluded from the earlier analysis of a few hundred of the donors. In an earlier analysis of about 590 of the donors, a V segment was called functional when productive rearrangements were above 56.7%, and segregating when the standard deviation between donors exceeded 5%. A statistical classification framework was developed to diagnose cytomegalovirus status using the catalog of TCR beta chain sequences. In a later analysis, TCR nucleotide sequences were compared against IMGT/GENE-DB human TR gene sequences so that V and J genes could be assigned. Using the TCRdist pipeline, a later analysis assigned CDR3 sequences along with most-parsimonious VDJ recombination scenarios. In a later analysis, each TCR beta chain was defined by its CDR3 amino acid sequence together with its V-gene family, and reads lacking a unique V-gene family were excluded. To address suspected cross-contamination and a sequencing artifact, a later analysis removed a few hundred highly shared, low-generation-probability nucleotide sequences. For each public chain, a later analysis derived a clonal expansion index from normalized ranks of inferred template counts within each repertoire. Generation probabilities in a later analysis came from a VDJ recombination model fitted to out-of-frame rearrangements, and those results were checked against IGoR. Hypergeometric tests were used in a later analysis to score TCR-TCR, TCR-HLA and TCR-CMV co-occurrence, with a repertoire-size bias correction applied to the TCR pairs. In a later analysis, false discovery rates were estimated by permuting HLA or CMV assignments 20 times. In a later analysis, co-occurring TCRs were grouped using DBSCAN, with TCRdist sequence similarity added in when clustering inside HLA-allele-positive subsets. Repertoires with fewer than 30,000 or more than 120,000 public chains, plus five repertoires with anomalous nucleotide sharing, were excluded from co-occurrence clustering. This is the immuneACCESS table as TCRdb keeps it, with only in-frame sequences that have V and J called. A part of the clones is gone; compared with another copy, unresolved V genes explain less than half, and the rest is unexplained. V and J calls and clone size are given by that table; D and trimming were obtained from the DNA. The sample data list 100,000 or so clones, and more than 65% of these were observed just once. About 10% of the sample is in the top ten clones.

In total, approximately 610 healthy bone marrow donors made up the cohort. At the time of sampling, all cohort members were nominally healthy, though unrecorded immune exposures were likely present. The donor was CMV seropositive and was included in the group of 250 to 300 seropositive cohort members. A peripheral blood sample was collected from each donor, and TCR beta sequencing was performed on peripheral blood mononuclear cells. The Qiagen DNeasy Blood Extraction Kit was used to extract genomic DNA from the blood cell samples. The sequencing sample was made of PBMCs. The receptor was isolated from a man in his forties in good health and CMV-seropositive.

The CDR3 reads CASSLGTVNEQFF. The DNA is TGTGCCAGCAGCTTGGGAACAGTCAATGAGCAGTTCTTC. The chain is encoded by TRBV5-6 joined to TRBJ2-1; the D gene is unclear. CDR1 is given as SGHDT and CDR2 as YYEEEE, both from the germline V gene. Between the V and J ends, shortened by 0 bases and 6 bases respectively, the junction contains 7 bases. The CDR3 spans 13 residues, from the cysteine through the phenylalanine. The entry retains the CDR3 DNA only, 39 bases that are in frame from base 1. Joined to the reference TRBV5-6 and TRBJ2-1 proteins, this CDR3 gives the full variable domain: DAGVTQSPTHLIKTRGQQVTLRCSPKSGHDTVSWYQQALGQGPQFIFQYYEEEERQRGNFPDRFSGHQFPNYSSELNVNALLLGDSALYLCASSLGTVNEQFFGPGTRLTVL.